This is a list of T cell receptor beta chains from one sample in a study of control samples from healthy donors and cancer patients. This table comes from immunoSEQ multiplex PCR, and its TCRdb copy is limited to in-frame clones, with some not included. Counted here are about 140,000 clones, about 88% occurring once; the ten biggest clones make up 8.7%. Sequences were obtained from blood. Source of these receptors: a woman in her 30s in good health. Each CDR3 is given with its conserved first and last residue. Each record gives: V gene, D gene, clone size, J gene, CDR3 DNA, CDR3 protein. D genes are given only for firm matches. Only some rows state a clone size, as once, few, many or a class for expanded clones.

TRBV5-1,TRBD2,few,TRBJ2-1,TGCGCCAGCAGCTTGGCCTCTGGCGGGAGGTCTGATGAGCAGTTCTTC,CASSLASGGRSDEQFF
TRBV6-4,TRBD2,NA,TRBJ2-5,TGTGCCAGCAGTGACTCCGGGACTAGCGGGAGGGTGCTCTTAAAGACCCAGTACTTC,CASSDSGTSGRVLLKTQYF
TRBV2,TRBD1,NA,TRBJ1-1,TGTGCCAGCAGTGGAGACAGGGGTTTTACTGAAGCTTTCTTT,CASSGDRGFTEAFF
TRBV2,TRBD1,NA,TRBJ2-1,TGTGCCAGCAGTGTTGGTACAGGGGGCAATGAGCAGTTCTTC,CASSVGTGGNEQFF
TRBV11-2,TRBD1,NA,TRBJ2-7,TGTGCCAGCAGCGTCGACAGGGGGGGCTACGAGCAGTACTTC,CASSVDRGGYEQYF
TRBV6-6,NA,NA,TRBJ1-1,TGTGCCAGCAGTTACTCGTACGGGGCGAAGAACACTGAAGCTTTCTTT,CASSYSYGAKNTEAFF
TRBV6-5,TRBD1,NA,TRBJ2-1,TGTGCCAGCAGTTCAGCCGGGACAGGGAACAATGAGCAGTTCTTC,CASSSAGTGNNEQFF
TRBV7-8,NA,NA,TRBJ1-1,TGTGCCAGCAGTTTCCTGGGGACGGCTGAAGCTTTCTTT,CASSFLGTAEAFF
TRBV6-5,NA,NA,TRBJ1-5,TGTGCCAGCAGTAGCACCGGTCCCCAGCATTTT,CASSSTGPQHF
TRBV28,NA,NA,TRBJ2-3,TGTGCCAGCAGTTCCCGTGCGAAGCGAGATACGCAGTATTTT,CASSSRAKRDTQYF
TRBV19,NA,NA,TRBJ2-2,TGTGCCAGTAGTATGAGTTCACAGCTCTCCGGGGAGCTGTTTTTT,CASSMSSQLSGELFF
TRBV6-1,NA,NA,TRBJ1-2,TGTGCCAGCAGGGACCGGGACTCTGGCTACACCTTC,CASRDRDSGYTF
TRBV6-5,NA,once,TRBJ2-1,TGTGCCAGCAGTTACAGTACGGGAGTGAGGAATGAGCAGTTCTTC,CASSYSTGVRNEQFF
TRBV6-2/TRBV6-3,NA,NA,TRBJ1-2,TGTGCCAGCAGTGGTCCTTTGGGGGGGCCCTATGGCTACACCTTC,CASSGPLGGPYGYTF